A selection of T cell receptor beta chains follows, all from one sample in a study of blood T cell repertoires in COVID-19. The assay was immunoSEQ multiplex PCR, and TCRdb's table has in-frame clones only and misses some. The sample includes about 170,000 clones, about 85% of them seen just once. The sample comprised peripheral blood. The receptors stem from an elderly woman with COVID-19, enrolled during active disease. Each CDR3 is given with its conserved first and last residue. D genes are given only for firm matches. Some rows have no size entry. The others give once, few or many, or a class for an expanded clone.

CDR3: CASSIEGTGHPEAFF; DNA: TGTGCCAGTAGTATAGAGGGGACGGGACACCCTGAAGCTTTCTTT; V: TRBV19; size: -; D: -; J: TRBJ1-1
CDR3: CASSQGRREPGANVLTF; DNA: TGCGCCAGCAGCCAGGGGAGGAGAGAACCTGGGGCCAACGTCCTGACTTTC; V: TRBV4-1; size: -; D: -; J: TRBJ2-6
CDR3: CASRPLGLEAFF; DNA: TGTGCCAGCAGGCCTTTGGGCCTTGAAGCTTTCTTT; V: TRBV2; size: -; D: -; J: TRBJ1-1
CDR3: CASTPSAGEGGELFF; DNA: TGTGCCAGCACTCCCTCTGCGGGAGAAGGCGGGGAGCTGTTTTTT; V: TRBV7-9; size: few; D: TRBD2; J: TRBJ2-2
CDR3: CASSRDRVVDEQYF; DNA: TGTGCCAGCAGCAGGGACAGGGTAGTCGACGAGCAGTACTTC; V: TRBV7-9; size: -; D: TRBD1; J: TRBJ2-7
CDR3: CASSLGGLRTDTQYF; DNA: TGTGCCAGCAGCTTAGGGGGCCTCCGCACAGATACGCAGTATTTT; V: TRBV7-3; size: -; D: -; J: TRBJ2-3
CDR3: CASSLRAGGLNEQFF; DNA: TGTGCTAGCAGCTTAAGAGCGGGAGGGCTCAATGAGCAGTTCTTC; V: TRBV7-7; size: -; D: TRBD2; J: TRBJ2-1
CDR3: CASNPGGSGNTIYF; DNA: TGTGCCAGCAACCCAGGGGGCTCTGGAAACACCATATATTTT; V: TRBV6-5; size: -; D: TRBD1; J: TRBJ1-3
CDR3: CASSSRGQIDYYGYTF; DNA: TGTGCCAGTAGTTCCCGTGGACAGATAGATTACTATGGCTACACCTTC; V: TRBV19; size: -; D: -; J: TRBJ1-2
CDR3: CASSAPLGANSPLHF; DNA: TGTGCCAGCAGCGCCCCCCTAGGGGCCAATTCACCCCTCCACTTT; V: TRBV7-2; size: -; D: -; J: TRBJ1-6
CDR3: CASSTGAGNTIYF; DNA: TGCGCCAGTTCAACAGGGGCCGGAAACACCATATATTTT; V: TRBV10-1; size: -; D: TRBD1; J: TRBJ1-3
CDR3: CATTKWGGLRYNEQFF; DNA: TGTGCCACCACCAAGTGGGGGGGGCTACGCTACAATGAGCAGTTCTTC; V: TRBV15; size: -; D: -; J: TRBJ2-1
CDR3: CASSQDRGTEAFF; DNA: TGTGCCAGCAGCCAAGATAGGGGCACTGAAGCTTTCTTT; V: TRBV14; size: -; D: -; J: TRBJ1-1
CDR3: CASSLAARNEQFF; DNA: TGCGCCAGCAGCTTGGCCGCTCGGAATGAGCAGTTCTTC; V: TRBV5-1; size: -; D: -; J: TRBJ2-1
CDR3: CATSDRKAGVTDTQYF; DNA: TGTGCCACCAGTGACCGCAAAGCGGGAGTCACAGATACGCAGTATTTT; V: TRBV24-1; size: -; D: TRBD2; J: TRBJ2-3
CDR3: CASSYSSTSSYEQYF; DNA: TGTGCCAGCAGTTACTCGAGTACTTCCTCCTACGAGCAGTACTTC; V: TRBV6-6; size: -; D: -; J: TRBJ2-7
CDR3: CASSLSMGSYEQYF; DNA: TGTGCCAGCTCACTGTCGATGGGGAGCTACGAGCAGTACTTC; V: TRBV18; size: -; D: -; J: TRBJ2-7
CDR3: CASSLAQDEQYF; DNA: TGTGCCAGCAGCTTAGCGCAGGACGAGCAGTACTTC; V: TRBV7-9; size: -; D: -; J: TRBJ2-7
CDR3: CASSLFSGRRTYEQYF; DNA: TGTGCCAGCAGCTTATTTAGCGGGAGACGAACCTACGAGCAGTACTTC; V: TRBV3-1/TRBV3-2; size: -; D: TRBD2; J: TRBJ2-7
CDR3: CASSQTAYEQYF; DNA: TGTGCCAGCAGTCAGACAGCCTACGAGCAGTACTTC; V: TRBV25-1; size: -; D: -; J: TRBJ2-7
CDR3: CASSAASNSGGNEKLFF; DNA: TGTGCCAGCAGCGCCGCTAGTAACTCCGGGGGAAATGAAAAACTGTTTTTT; V: TRBV9; size: -; D: -; J: TRBJ1-4
CDR3: CASSEYGPGELFF; DNA: TGTGCCAGCAGTGAATATGGGCCCGGGGAGCTGTTTTTT; V: TRBV25-1; size: -; D: -; J: TRBJ2-2
CDR3: CASSLEQGWSPLHF; DNA: TGTGCCAGCAGCTTAGAACAGGGCTGGTCACCCCTCCACTTT; V: TRBV11-2; size: -; D: -; J: TRBJ1-6
CDR3: CASSRTVSTEAFF; DNA: TGTGCCAGCAGTCGGACAGTATCCACTGAAGCTTTCTTT; V: TRBV6-5; size: -; D: -; J: TRBJ1-1
CDR3: CASRDIPTNEKLFF; DNA: TGCGCCAGCAGAGACATTCCAACTAATGAAAAACTGTTTTTT; V: TRBV5-1; size: many; D: -; J: TRBJ1-4
CDR3: CASTMVRPLHF; DNA: TGTGCCAGCACTATGGTTAGACCCCTCCACTTT; V: TRBV5-8; size: -; D: -; J: TRBJ1-6
CDR3: CASSLGAPTEAFF; DNA: TGCGCCAGCAGCTTGGGGGCCCCCACTGAAGCTTTCTTT; V: TRBV5-1; size: few; D: -; J: TRBJ1-1
CDR3: CASSQTGGNSPLHF; DNA: TGCGCCAGCAGCCAGACAGGGGGAAATTCACCCCTCCACTTT; V: TRBV5-1; size: -; D: TRBD1; J: TRBJ1-6
CDR3: CASTGSSYEQYF; DNA: TGTGCCAGTACAGGTAGCTCCTACGAGCAGTACTTC; V: TRBV5-5; size: -; D: -; J: TRBJ2-7
CDR3: CARTDRGAAQPQHF; DNA: TGTGCCCGCACCGACCGTGGGGCCGCTCAGCCCCAGCATTTT; V: TRBV21-1; size: -; D: -; J: TRBJ1-5
CDR3: CASSQVREVVGQYF; DNA: TGCGCCAGCAGCCAAGTCCGGGAAGTGGTGGGGCAGTACTTC; V: TRBV4-1; size: -; D: -; J: TRBJ2-7
CDR3: CSVGGTGGPDTQYF; DNA: TGCAGCGTTGGCGGGACAGGGGGCCCAGATACGCAGTATTTT; V: TRBV29-1; size: -; D: TRBD1; J: TRBJ2-3
CDR3: CASSVVLPPYEQYF; DNA: TGTGCCAGCAGCGTGGTACTGCCCCCCTACGAGCAGTACTTC; V: TRBV6-5; size: -; D: -; J: TRBJ2-7
CDR3: CASSERTAEGAKNIQYF; DNA: TGTGCCAGCAGTGAACGGACAGCAGAAGGGGCCAAAAACATTCAGTACTTC; V: TRBV6-1; size: -; D: -; J: TRBJ2-4
CDR3: CASSFSGLDTQYF; DNA: TGCGCCAGCAGCTTTTCGGGACTAGATACGCAGTATTTT; V: TRBV5-1; size: once; D: -; J: TRBJ2-3
CDR3: CASSQGDSYNEQFF; DNA: TGTGCCAGCAGTCAGGGGGACTCCTACAATGAGCAGTTCTTC; V: TRBV5-5; size: -; D: TRBD1; J: TRBJ2-1
CDR3: CASSGSWRGEGNTIYF; DNA: TGTGCCAGCAGCGGCTCTTGGCGGGGTGAAGGAAACACCATATATTTT; V: TRBV7-9; size: -; D: -; J: TRBJ1-3